Listed below are T cell receptor beta chains from one sample, sequenced in a study of post-analysis software for immune sequencing data. TCRdb reanalysed the PCR reads using MiXCR and keeps one entry per CDR3 protein. The sample has about half a million distinct CDR3 sequences; approximately 31% are singletons. Material for sequencing was blood. The source of these receptors is a girl aged 2 to 17 with multiple sclerosis. Each CDR3 is given with its conserved first and last residue. The D gene is left open where the match is weak. Size tells how often a clone was seen (once, few, many) or the class of an expanded clone, and some rows leave it out.

j_gene,v_gene,abundance,d_gene,CDR3aa,CDR3nt
TRBJ2-7,TRBV2,-,-,CASREGTETYEQYF,TGTGCCAGCAGGGAGGGGACGGAGACCTACGAGCAGTACTTC
TRBJ1-1,TRBV4-1,-,-,CASSQGQGLNTEAFF,TGCGCCAGCAGCCAAGGCCAGGGGTTGAACACTGAAGCTTTCTTT
TRBJ1-4,TRBV12-3/TRBV12-4,once,-,CASRPTGMSEKLFF,TGTGCCAGCAGACCGACAGGCATGAGTGAAAAACTGTTTTTT
TRBJ1-2,TRBV29-1,-,-,CSVREGDGAKGYTF,TGCAGCGTCCGGGAGGGGGATGGGGCAAAGGGCTACACCTTC
TRBJ2-5,TRBV20-1,-,-,CSASYEAQYF,TGCAGTGCTAGTTACGAGGCCCAGTACTTC
TRBJ1-1,TRBV29-1,once,-,CSVEVGTEAFF,TGCAGCGTTGAAGTGGGCACTGAAGCTTTCTTT
TRBJ2-5,TRBV19,-,-,CASSSSRGHQETQYF,TGTGCCAGTAGTTCCTCGAGGGGCCACCAAGAGACCCAGTACTTC
TRBJ2-1,TRBV20-1,-,-,CSAMRGDWTYEQFF,TGCAGTGCTATGAGAGGGGACTGGACCTATGAGCAGTTCTTC
TRBJ2-3,TRBV20-1,few,-,CSALDRIGADTQYF,TGCAGTGCCCTCGACAGAATTGGCGCAGATACGCAGTATTTT
TRBJ1-2,TRBV6-5,few,-,CASSFQTGATYGYTF,TGTGCCAGCAGTTTCCAGACGGGAGCGACCTATGGCTACACCTTC
TRBJ2-7,TRBV18,-,TRBD1,CASSPMTGSEQYF,TGTGCCAGCTCACCAATGACAGGGAGCGAGCAGTACTTC
TRBJ2-5,TRBV9,few,TRBD2,CASSVGETSGRETQYF,TGTGCCAGCAGCGTAGGAGAGACTAGCGGAAGGGAGACCCAGTACTTC
TRBJ1-2,TRBV6-5,-,-,CASSRAGFNGYTF,TGTGCCAGCAGTCGCGCAGGGTTTAATGGCTACACCTTC
TRBJ2-7,TRBV11-2,-,-,CASSTQAGLAEVYEQYF,TGTGCCAGCAGCACCCAGGCGGGACTGGCGGAGGTGTACGAGCAGTACTTC
TRBJ1-2,TRBV5-1,many,TRBD1,CASSLGQGAVYGYTF,TGCGCCAGCAGCTTGGGACAGGGGGCGGTCTATGGCTACACCTTC
TRBJ2-1,TRBV20-1,few,TRBD1,CSAREDRGPYNEQFF,TGCAGTGCTAGAGAGGACAGGGGCCCCTACAATGAGCAGTTCTTC
TRBJ1-2,TRBV18,few,-,CASSPGETNYGYTF,TGTGCCAGCTCACCAGGAGAAACTAACTATGGCTACACCTTC
TRBJ2-1,TRBV20-1,few,TRBD2,CSAREHSGGGEQFF,TGCAGTGCTAGGGAACATAGCGGGGGGGGTGAGCAGTTCTTC
TRBJ1-1,TRBV10-3,-,-,CAISESHLNTEAFF,TGTGCCATCAGTGAGTCCCACTTGAACACTGAAGCTTTCTTT
TRBJ1-2,TRBV29-1,few,-,CSVERGMRDYGYTF,TGCAGCGTTGAACGAGGGATGCGGGACTATGGCTACACCTTC
TRBJ2-7,TRBV5-1,few,-,CASSLTGGLYEQYF,TGCGCCAGCAGCTTGACTGGCGGACTCTACGAGCAGTACTTC
TRBJ1-2,TRBV10-3,few,-,CATQASYGYTF,TGTGCCACCCAAGCTTCGTATGGCTACACCTTC
TRBJ2-5,TRBV10-3,-,-,CAISELQGLRETQYF,TGTGCCATCAGTGAATTGCAGGGACTTAGGGAGACCCAGTACTTC
TRBJ1-1,TRBV9,few,-,CASSAAPGGISEAFF,TGTGCCAGCAGCGCGGCTCCGGGAGGAATTTCTGAAGCTTTCTTT
TRBJ1-2,TRBV20-1,few,-,CSAYSRLGQDYGYTF,TGCAGTGCTTATTCACGGCTGGGGCAGGACTATGGCTACACCTTC
TRBJ2-1,TRBV14,few,TRBD2,CASSQTSGGGFSYNEQFF,TGTGCCAGCAGCCAGACTAGCGGGGGGGGATTCTCCTACAATGAGCAGTTCTTC